Each of the 21 T cell receptor beta chains below was sequenced from the same sample in a study of blood T cell repertoires in COVID-19 (dated by TCRdb to the early 2020s). Library preparation used the immunoSEQ multiplex PCR assay. Drawn from immuneACCESS, this table holds only the in-frame rearrangements with V and J called that TCRdb kept. Clones are partly lost; checked studies trace under half to an unresolved V gene and leave the rest unexplained. The sample profile shows a few hundred thousand clones; about 88% of them were found once. More than 1% of the sample lies in the top ten. The sequenced sample was PBMCs or T cells enriched from blood (not recorded which). The receptor source for this set is a woman aged 25 to 45 who had recovered from COVID-19.

The chain has TRBV4-1 and TRBJ2-7, with D tentatively TRBD2 (5 bases). There are 14 residues in the CDR3. The V end lost 0 bases, the J end lost 7 bases, and 13 bases lay between the germline ends. The germline gives CDR1 MGHRA, CDR2 YSYEKL. The CDR3 coding sequence is TGCGCCAGCAGCCAAGATTTTCGGGGAATGGAGCAGTACTTC. Translation gives CASSQDFRGMEQYF.

The chain links TRBV7-2 to TRBJ2-2; 9 nucleotides line up with TRBD1. This CDR3 has 16 amino acids. V shed 5 bases and J 4 bases; nucleotides not matched to a gene: 8. Germline values: CDR1 SGHTA, CDR2 FQGNSA. CDR3 bases: TGTGCCAGCAGCCAACAGGGGGCTGGGGCCACCGGGGAGCTGTTTTTT. Translated, it gives CASSQQGAGATGELFF.

The V call is TRBV12-3 or TRBV12-4, the J call TRBJ1-1; no clear D. The CDR3 length is 13 residues. Trimming removed 6 bases from V and 8 bases from J, with 16 bases in between. CDR3 bases: TGTGCCAGCAGCCAATCTCCGTTAAGCGAAGCTTTCTTT. Amino acids: CASSQSPLSEAFF.

The CDR3 DNA is TGTGCCAGCAGTAAGGGGGCAGATACGCAGTATTTT. Translation: CASSKGADTQYF. The chain combines TRBV7-9 with TRBJ2-3; TRBD1 is a possible D gene (6 bases). The CDR3 is 12 amino acids. Between the trimmed V and J ends, which lost 6 bases and 4 bases, there was a span of 8 bases. The germline gives CDR1 SEHNR, CDR2 FQNEAQ (reference sequence).

J is TRBJ2-7 and V is TRBV7-2, with 8 bases identical to TRBD1. The germline CDR1 and CDR2 sequences are SGHTA and FQGNSA. The CDR3 sequence is 14 residues long. The ends lost 2 bases at V and 6 bases at J; junction bases unmatched: 6. The CDR3 region has the DNA TGTGCCAGCAGCTTAAGAGACAGGGGTAGCGAGCAGTACTTC. Translated: CASSLRDRGSEQYF.

This clone was detected a few times. The V call is TRBV30, the J call TRBJ2-5; no clear D gene. Trimming left V 5 bases short and J 4 bases short, with 14 bases between. The CDR3 sequence is 13 residues long. The germline CDR1 and CDR2 sequences are GTSNPN and SVGIG (reference sequence). CDR3 loop: CAWSPRVRETQYF. DNA for the CDR3: TGTGCCTGGTCCCCTCGGGTTCGAGAGACCCAGTACTTC. Full variable domain (missing parts from reference TRBV30 and TRBJ2-5): SQTIHQWPATLVQPVGSPLSLECTVEGTSNPNLYWYRQAAGRGLQLLFYSVGIGQISSEVPQNLSASRPQDRQFILSSKKLLLSDSGFYLCAWSPRVRETQYFGPGTRLLVL.

The chain carries TRBV11-3 and TRBJ1-1; TRBD1 aligns across 8 bases. V shed 5 bases, J shed 4 bases, and the junction held 3 bases outside the gene matches. The CDR3 covers 13 residues. Germline loops: CDR1 SGHNT, CDR2 YENEEA. The DNA of the CDR3 is TGTGCCAGCAGCCCCGGACAGGGCACTGAAGCTTTCTTT. Translating gives CASSPGQGTEAFF. The whole variable domain, filled in from reference TRBV11-3 and TRBJ1-1, reads EAGVVQSPRYKIIEKKQPVAFWCNPISGHNTLYWYLQNLGQGPELLIRYENEEAVDDSQLPKDRFSAERLKGVDSTLKIQPAELGDSAVYLCASSPGQGTEAFFGQGTRLTVV.

The V call is TRBV7-9, the J call TRBJ1-4, with TRBD1 matching 7 bases. V shed 4 bases and J 3 bases; nucleotides not matched to a gene: 8. The germline gives CDR1 SEHNR, CDR2 FQNEAQ (reference sequence). The CDR3 runs 16 residues. In nucleotides, the CDR3 is TGTGCCAGCAGCTCACAGGGGTTAATGGCTAATGAAAAACTGTTTTTT. It translates to CASSSQGLMANEKLFF.

This chain links TRBV5-1 with TRBJ1-6; D is uncertain. V lost 0 bases, J lost 8 bases, and 15 bases lay in between. Germline lookup yields CDR1 SGHRS and CDR2 YFSETQ. This CDR3 has 16 residues. CDR3 DNA: TGCGCCAGCAGCTTGGATGCCGGGAGTGGGGATTCACCCCTCCACTTT. This gives the protein CASSLDAGSGDSPLHF.

The rearrangement links TRBV24-1 to TRBJ1-2, with TRBD1 as a possible D gene (5 bases). The CDR3 length is 14 residues. CDR1 KGHDR and CDR2 SFDVKD come from the germline V gene. The germline V and J ends were trimmed by 0 bases and 2 bases, with 6 bases remaining between them. CDR3 sequence: CATSDLDRNYGYTF. Here the CDR3 DNA reads TGTGCCACCAGTGATTTGGACAGAAACTATGGCTACACCTTC.

This clone was observed once. The V gene is TRBV5-1, the J gene TRBJ2-7; D is unclear. Germline CDR1 SGHRS, CDR2 YFSETQ. The CDR3 contains 12 residues. Trimming pared 3 bases from V and 2 bases from J, leaving 6 bases between. The CDR3 sequence: CASSSQTYEQYF. The CDR3 DNA sequence: TGCGCCAGCAGCTCACAGACCTACGAGCAGTACTTC.

The CDR3 is CASSPGGPAVSNQPQHF. The CDR3 DNA follows: TGTGCCAGCAGCCCGGGGGGACCGGCGGTAAGCAATCAGCCCCAGCATTTT. The genes are TRBV3-1 (or the pseudogene TRBV3-2) and TRBJ1-5; D possibly corresponds to TRBD1 (5 bases). Germline V gene sequence: CDR1 LGHDT, CDR2 YNNKEL (reference sequence). V dropped 4 bases and J dropped 1 base, with 17 bases sitting between them. The CDR3 loop spans 17 amino acids.

The chain couples TRBV30 to TRBJ1-2; the D gene is possibly TRBD1 (6 bases). Deletions cut 4 bases from V and 6 bases from J, with 18 bases between. The CDR3 has 14 amino acids. The germline CDR1 and CDR2 sequences are GTSNPN and SVGIG (reference sequence). The CDR3 spells CAWNTGFTLDGYTF. The CDR3 DNA sequence: TGTGCCTGGAATACAGGGTTCACACTGGATGGCTACACCTTC.

This CDR3 reads CASSDRGLNYGYTF. In nucleotides, the CDR3 is TGTGCCAGCAGTGACAGGGGCCTCAACTATGGCTACACCTTC. The gene calls are TRBV5-5 and TRBJ1-2, with 8 bases matching TRBD1. The CDR3 loop spans 14 amino acids. Trimming cost V 5 bases and J 2 bases; bases outside gene matches: 5. Germline V gene sequence: CDR1 SGHKS, CDR2 YYEKEE (reference sequence).

In this sample, this clone turned up a few times. The gene calls are TRBV29-1 and TRBJ2-3, with 10 bases that match TRBD2. CDR1 SQVTM and CDR2 ANQGSEA come from the germline V gene. V was pared by 5 bases and J by 6 bases, with 8 bases of the junction left unmatched. This CDR3 region has 14 residues. CDR3 sequence (DNA): TGCAGCGTTCAAAGCGGGGGGGCGGGTGATACGCAGTATTTT. Protein sequence: CSVQSGGAGDTQYF.

Here the CDR3 reads CASSTVDRGKLNTEAFF. CDR3 bases: TGTGCCAGCAGCACCGTAGACAGGGGGAAGTTGAACACTGAAGCTTTCTTT. The chain has TRBV7-9 and TRBJ1-1, with 9 bases fitting TRBD1. The CDR3 consists of 17 residues. The germline CDR1 and CDR2 sequences are SEHNR and FQNEAQ (reference sequence). The V and J ends lost 5 bases and 0 bases, in that order; junction bases with no gene match: 10.

The CDR3 is CASSLGGAAYNEQFF. The CDR3 coding sequence is TGTGCCAGCAGTCTCGGCGGGGCCGCCTACAATGAGCAGTTCTTC. The chain is built from TRBV2 and TRBJ2-1; tentative D call: TRBD2 (6 bases). Germline lookup yields CDR1 SNHLY and CDR2 FYNNEI. Trimming left V 5 bases short and J 2 bases short, with 13 bases between. The CDR3 is 15 amino acids.

The CDR3 DNA sequence: TGTGCCTGGATACAGGGGGATAAGTACGAGCAGTACTTC. As protein: CAWIQGDKYEQYF. V is TRBV30 and J is TRBJ2-7; 8 positions match TRBD1. Germline-derived CDR1 and CDR2 are GTSNPN and SVGIG (reference sequence). CDR3 size: 13 residues. The trim removed 4 bases at V and 4 bases at J, leaving 6 bases unmatched.

The chain carries TRBV18 and TRBJ1-1; 7 bases are a match to TRBD1. The germline V gene encodes CDR1 KGHSH and CDR2 LQKENI. V shed 5 bases and J 0 bases; nucleotides not matched to a gene: 9. The CDR3 runs 16 residues. The CDR3 reads CASSTLGQAMNTEAFF. The DNA of the CDR3 is TGTGCCAGCTCAACCCTAGGACAGGCTATGAACACTGAAGCTTTCTTT. Complete variable domain (other parts from reference TRBV18 and TRBJ1-1): NAGVMQNPRHLVRRRGQEARLRCSPMKGHSHVYWYRQLPEEGLKFMVYLQKENIIDESGMPKERFSAEFPKEGPSILRIQQVVRGDSAAYFCASSTLGQAMNTEAFFGQGTRLTVV.

The chain carries TRBV11-2 and TRBJ2-5, with D possibly TRBD2 on 5 matching bases. Germline V CDR1 and CDR2: SGHAT, FQNNGV. The CDR3 loop spans 15 amino acids. With 1 base removed from V and 5 bases from J, the gap between germline ends came to 14 bases. The DNA of the CDR3 is TGTGCCAGCAGCTTAGTCCCCGGGGATCTCGAGACCCAGTACTTC. Its translation is CASSLVPGDLETQYF.

The rearrangement links TRBV15 to TRBJ1-5; 7 bases are a match to TRBD1. The CDR3 has 14 residues. V dropped 3 bases and J dropped 7; count of bases not matched to a gene: 6. Per the germline V gene, CDR1 is LNHNV and CDR2 is YYDKDF (reference sequence). This CDR3 is CATSRNRGWQPQHF. CDR3 coding DNA: TGTGCCACCAGCAGGAACAGGGGCTGGCAGCCCCAGCATTTT.